This T cell receptor (beta chain) derives from a study of Graves' ophthalmopathy and Graves' hyperthyroidism. This CDR3 is 13 amino acids long. V was shortened by 7 bases and J by 6 bases, with 15 bases between the two germline ends. The V gene's germline CDR1 is SNHLY and CDR2 FYNNEI. The diagnosis was founded upon clinical symptoms, serum thyroxine, TRAb, thyroid ultrasound and orbital computed tomography. PBMCs had their origin in fresh peripheral blood (roughly 10 ml). TCR beta CDR3 amplification used RNA transcripts. First-round RT-PCR used HTBI primers; second-round multiplex PCR followed. TCRdb re-derived calls from the multiplex PCR reads in MiXCR, one entry per CDR3 protein. The sample includes some 370,000 distinct CDR3 sequences, 15% to 20% of them seen just once.

The receptor was isolated from an adult woman with stable Graves' hyperthyroidism. The J gene is TRBJ1-2, the V gene TRBV2, with TRBD1 as a possible D gene (6 bases). The specimen was peripheral blood. This chain's CDR3 is CASNLAGDNGYTF. Written as DNA, the CDR3 is TGTGCCAGCAATTTAGCAGGGGATAATGGCTACACCTTC. The entire variable domain, with the rest obtained from reference TRBV2 and TRBJ1-2, is as follows: EPEVTQTPSHQVTQMGQEVILRCVPISNHLYFYWYRQILGQKVEFLVSFYNNEISEKSEIFDDQFSVERPDGSNFTLKIRSTKLEDSAMYFCASNLAGDNGYTFGSGTRLTVV.